Shown below are 29 T cell receptor beta chains from a single sample sequenced in a study of OX40 agonist ivuxolimab in advanced cancers. Generated by immunoSEQ multiplex PCR, the TCRdb table keeps only in-frame clones and is missing some. The sample holds about 82,000 clones; approximately 85% are singletons and the top ten take over 0.2%. The source material was CD4+ or CD8+ T cells sorted from blood, sampled in a trial of the OX40 agonist ivuxolimab. The receptors originated from an adult with an advanced solid tumor such as melanoma, head and neck, liver or kidney cancer.

The chain is built from TRBV29-1 and TRBJ2-3, with 7 bases that match TRBD1. Germline V gene data show CDR1 as SQVTM and CDR2 as ANQGSEA. V trimming: 2 bases; J trimming: 0 bases; junction bases outside the gene matches: 2. CDR3 size: 14 residues. CDR3 amino acids: CSVERDSSTDTQYF. Here the CDR3 DNA reads TGCAGCGTTGAACGGGACAGTAGCACAGATACGCAGTATTTT.

V gene TRBV7-9 combines with J gene TRBJ2-7; 11 nucleotides agree with TRBD2. CDR3 length: 15 residues. J was trimmed by 9 bases and V by 5 bases; bases with no gene match: 12. Germline loops: CDR1 SEHNR, CDR2 FQNEAQ (reference sequence). DNA of the CDR3: TGTGCCAGCAGCAACATGACCCCGGGACTAGCGGTGCAGTACTTC. Protein product: CASSNMTPGLAVQYF.

The chain uses TRBV18 and TRBJ1-4; 10 nucleotides agree with TRBD1. V trimming: 3 bases; J trimming: 8 bases; junction bases outside the gene matches: 3. Per the germline V gene, CDR1 is KGHSH and CDR2 is LQKENI. CDR3 length: 14 amino acids. The CDR3 sequence: CASSPGTGEEKLFF. The CDR3 nucleotides are TGTGCCAGCTCACCGGGGACAGGGGAAGAAAAACTGTTTTTT.

The genes are TRBV7-6 and TRBJ2-1; TRBD2 matches at 7 bases. Germline V gene lookup returns CDR1 SGHVS and CDR2 FNYEAQ. The V gene end was trimmed by 5 bases and the J gene end by 0 bases; junction bases not matched to a gene: 7. CDR3 length equals 16 residues. The CDR3, as DNA: TGTGCCAGCAGCCAGCGGGGATATAGCTCCTACAATGAGCAGTTCTTC. The encoded protein is CASSQRGYSSYNEQFF. The full variable domain, completed using reference TRBV7-6 and TRBJ2-1, is GAGVSQSPRYKVTKRGQDVALRCDPISGHVSLYWYRQALGQGPEFLTYFNYEAQQDKSGLPNDRFSAERPEGSISTLTIQRTEQRDSAMYRCASSQRGYSSYNEQFFGPGTRLTVL.

The chain carries TRBV16 and TRBJ2-7, with TRBD1 matching 7 bases. CDR3 length equals 14 residues. Germline V gives CDR1 KGHSY, CDR2 FQNENV. The trim removed 0 bases at V and 3 bases at J, leaving 2 bases unmatched. CDR3 protein: CASSQSRTGYEQYF. In DNA, the CDR3 is TGTGCCAGCAGCCAATCCCGGACAGGCTACGAGCAGTACTTC.

This clone is a singleton in its sample. This sequence joins TRBV6-5 and TRBJ1-2, with a weak D call TRBD1 (6 bases). Germline V CDR1 and CDR2: MNHEY, SVGAGI. The CDR3 length is 13 residues. The V and J ends lost 6 bases and 4 bases respectively, with 12 bases between them. CDR3 sequence: CASRAGASYGYTF. CDR3 nucleotide sequence: TGTGCCAGCAGAGCAGGGGCTTCCTATGGCTACACCTTC.

The CDR3 bases are TGTGCCAGCAGCCAACTACAGGGGAGCAATCAGCCCCAGCATTTT. It translates to CASSQLQGSNQPQHF. The chain has TRBV5-6 and TRBJ1-5; TRBD1 agrees at 7 bases. V was pared by 4 bases and J by 1 base, with 5 bases of the junction left unmatched. The germline CDR1 and CDR2 sequences are SGHDT and YYEEEE. This CDR3 contains 15 residues. Filled out from reference TRBV5-6 and TRBJ1-5, the complete variable domain reads DAGVTQSPTHLIKTRGQQVTLRCSPKSGHDTVSWYQQALGQGPQFIFQYYEEEERQRGNFPDRFSGHQFPNYSSELNVNALLLGDSALYLCASSQLQGSNQPQHFGDGTRLSIL.

The chain is built from TRBV23-1 and TRBJ1-4; D call uncertain. TRBV23-1 is labeled an ORF, and its function is uncertain. This CDR3 is 14 amino acids long. V was pared by 8 bases and J by 8 bases, with 18 bases between. This CDR3 is CASQLGLPSEKLFF. The DNA of the CDR3 is TGCGCCAGCCAGCTAGGCCTCCCCTCGGAAAAACTGTTTTTT.

The gene calls are TRBV9 and TRBJ2-7; D is undetermined. V lost 4 bases, J lost 3 bases, and 14 bases lay in between. This CDR3 contains 14 residues. Germline-derived CDR1 and CDR2 are SGDLS and YYNGEE. This CDR3 is CASSPRMNDYEQYF. The CDR3 DNA reads TGTGCCAGCAGCCCCCGCATGAATGACTACGAGCAGTACTTC.

This chain uses TRBV21-1 with TRBJ1-4. TRBV21-1 is a recognized pseudogene. This CDR3 is built from 20 residues. The CDR3 spells CASSTGREGQGQATNEKLFF. The CDR3 coding sequence is TGTGCCAGCAGCACCGGTAGGGAGGGGCAGGGGCAAGCAACTAATGAAAAACTGTTTTTT.

This chain connects TRBV28 to TRBJ2-5; D might be TRBD1 (6 bases). The CDR3 is made up of 13 amino acids. Trimming left V 2 bases short and J 4 bases short, with 8 bases between. Germline V lookup: CDR1 MDHEN, CDR2 SYDVKM. CDR3 bases: TGTGCCAGCAGTTTAGGGGGCCGAGAGACCCAGTACTTC. Translated: CASSLGGRETQYF.

This chain connects TRBV28 to TRBJ1-4, with 8 bases aligning to TRBD1. Per the germline V gene, CDR1 is MDHEN and CDR2 is SYDVKM. The junction had 15 bases not matched to a gene; V was cut back by 5 bases and J by 10 bases. This CDR3 has 16 amino acids. The CDR3 loop is CASSLPRTGRGGKLFF. CDR3 bases: TGTGCCAGCAGTCTCCCTCGGACAGGGCGTGGGGGAAAACTGTTTTTT.

This sequence joins TRBV6-5 and TRBJ1-2; D ambiguous. From germline, CDR1 is MNHEY and CDR2 SVGAGI. V dropped 0 bases and J dropped 4 bases, with 15 bases sitting between them. This CDR3 has 16 residues. CDR3 amino acids: CASSYSLGSPPYGYTF. CDR3 sequence (DNA): TGTGCCAGCAGTTACTCTTTAGGGAGCCCTCCCTATGGCTACACCTTC.

This chain uses TRBV5-6 with TRBJ1-3; TRBD1 agrees at 7 bases. The germline gives CDR1 SGHDT, CDR2 YYEEEE. J lost 3 bases, V lost 3 bases, and 3 bases had no gene match. This CDR3 has 14 amino acids. Written as DNA, the CDR3 is TGTGCCAGCAGCTCCAGACAGGGTGGAAACACCATATATTTT. Translating it yields CASSSRQGGNTIYF. Full variable domain (remainder filled in from reference TRBV5-6 and TRBJ1-3): DAGVTQSPTHLIKTRGQQVTLRCSPKSGHDTVSWYQQALGQGPQFIFQYYEEEERQRGNFPDRFSGHQFPNYSSELNVNALLLGDSALYLCASSSRQGGNTIYFGEGSWLTVV.

This sequence joins TRBV29-1 and TRBJ1-4; 7 positions agree with TRBD1. In germline, CDR1 is SQVTM, CDR2 ANQGSEA. There are 14 residues in the CDR3. After removal of 6 bases from V and 0 bases from J, the junction contained 4 bases not matched to a gene. The CDR3 protein is CSVLGTATNEKLFF. The CDR3 nucleotides read TGCAGCGTCCTCGGGACAGCAACTAATGAAAAACTGTTTTTT.

The rearrangement joins TRBV7-8 to TRBJ1-2; D uncertain. Trimming removed 0 bases from V and 6 bases from J, with 11 bases in between. This CDR3 has 14 amino acids. From germline, CDR1 is SGHVS and CDR2 FQNEAQ. The CDR3: CASSLARWVDGYTF. The CDR3 coding sequence is TGTGCCAGCAGCTTAGCGCGTTGGGTTGATGGCTACACCTTC.

The chain combines TRBV5-1 with TRBJ1-1, with D perhaps matching TRBD1 (6 bases). CDR3 length: 14 amino acids. V dropped 0 bases and J dropped 4 bases, with 10 bases sitting between them. Germline CDR1 and CDR2: SGHRS and YFSETQ. The CDR3 nucleotides read TGCGCCAGCAGCTTGGCCGGGGGGCCCACTGAAGCTTTCTTT. It yields the protein CASSLAGGPTEAFF.

This clone was found a few times. The rearrangement links TRBV7-2 to TRBJ2-1; D remains unclear. This CDR3 is built from 17 residues. CDR1 is SGHTA, CDR2 FQGNSA, per germline. The ends were cut back, 1 base at V and 0 bases at J, with 13 bases in the middle. CDR3 residues: CASSLVIGGGSYNEQFF. CDR3 bases: TGTGCCAGCAGCTTAGTAATCGGCGGTGGCTCCTACAATGAGCAGTTCTTC.

This clone has more than one count but fewer than ten. The J gene is TRBJ2-7, the V gene TRBV6-5; TRBD1 might be the D (6 bases). V dropped 2 bases and J dropped 0 bases, with 8 bases sitting between them. Germline values: CDR1 MNHEY, CDR2 SVGAGI. The CDR3 covers 14 residues. The CDR3 nucleotides read TGTGCCAGCAGTTACCGGGACAACTCCTACGAGCAGTACTTC. This gives the protein CASSYRDNSYEQYF.

This chain connects TRBV28 to TRBJ1-4; D is undetermined. Trimming shortened V by 8 bases and J by 3 bases, and 10 bases separated the two germline ends. Germline V gene sequence: CDR1 MDHEN, CDR2 SYDVKM. This CDR3 is built from 13 residues. DNA of the CDR3: TGTGCCAGCCGGTACGGACCTAATGAAAAACTGTTTTTT. Its translation: CASRYGPNEKLFF.

This clone was detected only once. This rearrangement joins TRBV10-2 to TRBJ2-2, with D possibly being TRBD1 or TRBD2 (5 bases each). V lost 10 bases and J lost 4, with 19 bases in between. CDR1 and CDR2 from the germline V gene are WSHSY and SAAADI. This CDR3 is 15 amino acids long. CDR3 in amino acids: CATLEGRTGTGELFF. CDR3 DNA sequence: TGCGCCACTCTAGAGGGACGTACGGGCACCGGGGAGCTGTTTTTT.

This chain connects TRBV28 to TRBJ1-5; D gene ambiguous. Germline V gives CDR1 MDHEN, CDR2 SYDVKM. The CDR3 loop spans 14 amino acids. Between the trimmed V and J ends, which lost 3 bases and 6 bases, there was a span of 12 bases. The CDR3 reads CASSFSVRGQPQHF. The DNA for the CDR3 is TGTGCCAGCAGTTTCTCAGTTCGGGGTCAGCCCCAGCATTTT.

The chain links TRBV18 to TRBJ2-1; the D gene is possibly TRBD1 (5 bases). The germline V gene has CDR1 KGHSH and CDR2 LQKENI. The V and J ends lost 1 base and 6 bases respectively, with 19 bases between them. The CDR3 runs to 17 residues. The CDR3 DNA reads as TGTGCCAGCTCACCACAGTATAGGGCAGGTAGGGGCAATGAGCAGTTCTTC. It specifies CASSPQYRAGRGNEQFF.

This sequence joins TRBV7-9 and TRBJ2-1; D is possibly TRBD1 (6 bases). The CDR3 is 15 amino acids. Germline assignment: CDR1 SEHNR and CDR2 FQNEAQ (reference sequence). The ends were cut back, 4 bases at V and 5 bases at J, with 15 bases in the middle. The CDR3 is CASSSGYREHNEQFF. The CDR3, as DNA: TGTGCCAGCAGCTCAGGATACAGGGAACACAATGAGCAGTTCTTC. The variable domain in full, completed from reference TRBV7-9 and TRBJ2-1, reads DTGVSQNPRHKITKRGQNVTFRCDPISEHNRLYWYRQTLGQGPEFLTYFQNEAQLEKSRLLSDRFSAERPKGSFSTLEIQRTEQGDSAMYLCASSSGYREHNEQFFGPGTRLTVL.

The J gene is TRBJ2-7, the V gene TRBV5-1; D might be TRBD1 (6 bases). The CDR3 has 15 residues. CDR1 SGHRS and CDR2 YFSETQ come from the germline V gene. The CDR3 DNA follows: TGTGCCAGCAGCTTCCGGACAGTGAGCTCCTACGAGCAGTACGTC. This codes for CASSFRTVSSYEQYV.

The chain joins TRBV6-1 to TRBJ1-3; D is undetermined. The CDR3 contains 15 residues. Trimming removed 6 bases at V and 0 bases at J, with 12 bases between. CDR1 MNHNS and CDR2 SASEGT come from the germline V gene. CDR3 sequence (DNA): TGTGCCAGCAGCCGCGAACAGCTCTCTGGAAACACCATATATTTT. Its translation: CASSREQLSGNTIYF.

This clone was picked up a small number of times. The chain combines TRBV20-1 with TRBJ2-5; D not certain. The CDR3 has 11 amino acids. The V end lost 6 bases, the J end lost 4 bases, and 9 bases lay between the germline ends. Germline-derived CDR1 and CDR2 are DFQATT and SNEGSKA (reference sequence). The CDR3 nucleotides read TGCAGTGCCACCTCTCGAGAGACCCAGTACTTC. Residues: CSATSRETQYF.

This sequence joins TRBV6-6 and TRBJ2-1; D may be TRBD1 (5 bases). The CDR3 contains 15 residues. Deletions cut 5 bases from V and 8 bases from J, with 19 bases between. The germline CDR1 and CDR2 sequences are MNHNY and SVGAGI (reference sequence). The CDR3 coding sequence is TGTGCCAGCAGTGACAGCCGAACCCCCGCCGATGAGCAGTTCTTC. Translated, it gives CASSDSRTPADEQFF.

The rearrangement uses TRBV5-1 and TRBJ2-1; 10 bases line up with TRBD2. Germline CDR1 SGHRS, CDR2 YFSETQ. V shed 3 bases, J shed 10 bases, and the junction held 16 bases outside the gene matches. This CDR3 comprises 17 residues. The CDR3 here is CASSSLTSGNRLGEQFF. Written as DNA, the CDR3 is TGCGCCAGCAGCTCCCTTACTAGCGGGAATAGATTAGGCGAGCAGTTCTTC.